The 24 T cell receptor beta chains listed next were all sequenced from one sample in a study of regulatory T cells in long-lasting Graves disease. Time point noted: newly diagnosed GD, antithyroid drugs for less than 3 months. RNA isolated from PBMCs was used to make the TCR library. HTBI primers from iRepertoire and Arm-PCR of CDR3 regions yielded the TCR beta libraries. TCRdb reanalysed the multiplex PCR reads using MiXCR and keeps one entry per CDR3 protein. The sample records 370,000 or so distinct CDR3 sequences, roughly 17% being singletons. The sample also formed part of further work on T cells in Graves' hyperthyroidism and ophthalmopathy.

The source was peripheral blood mononuclear cells (PBMCs), collected at new diagnosis, from a patient treated with antithyroid drugs. The source is a woman aged 18-30 years with Graves disease.

This rearrangement joins TRBV6-1 to TRBJ1-1; D is unresolved. There are 14 residues in the CDR3. Looked up from germline, CDR1 is MNHNS and CDR2 is SASEGT. Trimming took off 5 bases at V and 1 base at J, with 11 bases between the two ends. CDR3 sequence reads: CASSTSTGNTEAFF. The CDR3 DNA reads as TGTGCCAGCAGTACATCCACGGGGAACACTGAAGCTTTCTTT.

This clonotype came up many times. This chain uses TRBV5-1 with TRBJ1-1; the D gene is possibly TRBD1 (6 bases). This CDR3 has 14 amino acids. Trimming removed 4 bases at V and 3 bases at J, with 13 bases between. Per the germline V gene, CDR1 is SGHRS and CDR2 is YFSETQ. CDR3 bases: TGCGCCAGCAGCGGACAGTACGGGGACACTGAAGCTTTCTTT. Protein: CASSGQYGDTEAFF.

This chain joins TRBV3-1 and TRBJ1-1, with D uncertain. CDR1 and CDR2 from the germline V gene are LGHDT and YNNKEL (reference sequence). The germline V and J ends were trimmed by 0 bases and 10 bases, with 9 bases remaining between them. The CDR3 sequence is 12 residues long. The CDR3 coding sequence is TGTGCCAGCAGCCAAGATCCCGGAAGAGCTTTCTTT. Translating it yields CASSQDPGRAFF.

Only a few counts were recorded for this clonotype. This sequence joins TRBV6-1 and TRBJ1-5; D gene uncertain. This CDR3 contains 13 residues. V lost 3 bases, J lost 6 bases, and 9 bases lay in between. Germline V gene sequence: CDR1 MNHNS, CDR2 SASEGT. CDR3 nucleotide sequence: TGTGCCAGCAGTGAGGGAGGACGTCAGCCCCAGCATTTT. It codes for CASSEGGRQPQHF.

A note on this clonotype: At one end, the junction sequence differs from germline, possibly due to a read error. The J gene is TRBJ1-3, the V gene TRBV5-5; a weak D match, TRBD1 (5 bases). The CDR3 is made up of 14 amino acids. Germline loops: CDR1 SGHKS, CDR2 YYEKEE (reference sequence). CDR3 DNA sequence: TGTGCCAGCAGCCTACAGGTCTCTGGAGACACCATATATTTT. Protein: CASSLQVSGDTIYF.

This clonotype has a count of ten or more. This chain joins TRBV7-6 and TRBJ2-7; TRBD1 matches 10 bases. The CDR3 is 15 residues long. The V gene's germline CDR1 is SGHVS and CDR2 FNYEAQ. The V segment lost 4 bases and the J segment 3 bases; nucleotides outside the gene matches: 6. CDR3 amino acids: CASSSGTGAIYEQYF. CDR3 nucleotide sequence: TGTGCCAGCAGCTCCGGGACAGGGGCGATCTACGAGCAGTACTTC.

The rearrangement uses TRBV7-9 and TRBJ2-5; TRBD2 matches 8 bases. The CDR3 consists of 17 residues. From germline, CDR1 is SEHNR and CDR2 FQNEAQ (reference sequence). Losses at the gene ends were 1 base for V and 5 bases for J; bases not matched to a gene: 12. The CDR3: CASSLDKSGGPGETQYF. CDR3 in DNA: TGTGCCAGCAGCTTAGATAAAAGCGGGGGACCGGGGGAGACCCAGTACTTC.

This clonotype was seen at least ten times. The chain is built from TRBV3-1 and TRBJ1-3; unclear D gene. The germline V gene has CDR1 LGHDT and CDR2 YNNKEL (reference sequence). This CDR3 is built from 16 residues. Trimming cost V 0 bases and J 0 bases, with 9 bases left between them. CDR3 nucleotide sequence: TGTGCCAGCAGCCAAGAAGTACTCAGCTCTGGAAACACCATATATTTT. Translation: CASSQEVLSSGNTIYF.

This CDR3 reads CASRNGAGGASNEKLFF. CDR3 bases: TGCGCCAGCAGGAACGGGGCAGGGGGCGCTTCTAATGAAAAACTGTTTTTT. The chain carries TRBV4-1 and TRBJ1-4; 8 bases align to TRBD1. The CDR3 covers 17 residues. Germline CDR1 and CDR2: MGHRA and YSYEKL. The junction had 12 bases not matched to a gene; V was cut back by 6 bases and J by 3 bases.

This clonotype was recorded many times. The chain joins TRBV6-1 to TRBJ2-2; TRBD2 matches at 9 bases. The V and J ends lost 7 bases and 6 bases, in that order; junction bases with no gene match: 15. Germline-derived CDR1 and CDR2 are MNHNS and SASEGT. The CDR3 totals 17 residues. The CDR3 is CASTPWTSAGGAGELFF. The CDR3 DNA reads TGTGCCAGCACTCCGTGGACTAGCGCGGGCGGCGCCGGGGAGCTGTTTTTT.

This clonotype was seen a few times. This chain links TRBV19 with TRBJ2-1, with a weak D call TRBD1 (5 bases). V was clipped by 3 bases and J by 5 bases, with 11 bases between them. From germline, CDR1 is LNHDA and CDR2 SQIVND (reference sequence). The CDR3 consists of 14 residues. The CDR3 loop is CASSIGAANNEQFF. The CDR3 DNA is TGTGCCAGTAGTATTGGGGCCGCGAACAATGAGCAGTTCTTC. Filled out from reference TRBV19 and TRBJ2-1, the complete variable domain reads DGGITQSPKYLFRKEGQNVTLSCEQNLNHDAMYWYRQDPGQGLRLIYYSQIVNDFQKGDIAEGYSVSREKKESFPLTVTSAQKNPTAFYLCASSIGAANNEQFFGPGTRLTVL.

There are many counts of this clonotype. The chain couples TRBV3-1 to TRBJ2-4; tentatively, D is TRBD1 (5 bases). The CDR3 consists of 15 residues. The germline V and J ends were trimmed by 4 bases and 0 bases, with 10 bases remaining between them. Germline-derived CDR1 and CDR2 are LGHDT and YNNKEL (reference sequence). The CDR3 DNA reads TGTGCCAGCAGCCGACAGCTACTAGCCAAAAACATTCAGTACTTC. It translates to CASSRQLLAKNIQYF.

This clonotype was observed many times. V usage is TRBV18 and J usage is TRBJ2-7; 8 bases align to TRBD2. Unmatched junction bases numbered 9, after V lost 6 bases and J lost 2 bases. The CDR3 is made up of 15 amino acids. CDR1 is KGHSH, CDR2 LQKENI, per germline. CDR3 in amino acids: CASSPGLAAAYEQYF. The DNA for the CDR3 is TGTGCCAGCTCGCCAGGACTAGCAGCGGCCTACGAGCAGTACTTC. The full variable domain, rest sourced from reference TRBV18 and TRBJ2-7, is NAGVMQNPRHLVRRRGQEARLRCSPMKGHSHVYWYRQLPEEGLKFMVYLQKENIIDESGMPKERFSAEFPKEGPSILRIQQVVRGDSAAYFCASSPGLAAAYEQYFGPGTRLTVT.

V and J are TRBV9 and TRBJ2-7; D is possibly TRBD1 (6 bases). There are 15 residues in the CDR3. Trimming took 5 bases from V and 2 from J, leaving 17 bases between them. Germline V lookup: CDR1 SGDLS, CDR2 YYNGEE. This CDR3 is CASRPGQGITYEQYF. CDR3 bases: TGTGCCAGCAGGCCCGGGCAGGGGATTACCTACGAGCAGTACTTC.

The V call is TRBV7-9, the J call TRBJ2-1; tentatively, D is TRBD2 (6 bases). Germline V gene sequence: CDR1 SEHNR, CDR2 FQNEAQ (reference sequence). V was shortened by 5 bases and J by 0 bases, with 20 bases between the two germline ends. This CDR3 comprises 18 residues. Here the CDR3 DNA reads TGTGCCAGCAGCCTTGGCGGGGTGGCGGATAGCTCCTACAATGAGCAGTTCTTC. Translating gives CASSLGGVADSSYNEQFF.

This clonotype was recorded many times. V and J are TRBV11-2 and TRBJ2-5; D tentatively reads TRBD1 or TRBD2 (6 bases each). The V end lost 1 base, the J end lost 4 bases, and 10 bases lay between the germline ends. The germline V gene has CDR1 SGHAT and CDR2 FQNNGV. The CDR3 is made up of 14 amino acids. The CDR3 loop reads CASSLGGAPETQYF. CDR3 bases: TGTGCCAGCAGCTTAGGGGGGGCCCCAGAGACCCAGTACTTC.

This clonotype was counted ten times or more. The J gene is TRBJ2-1, the V gene TRBV20-1; D gene uncertain. The V gene's germline CDR1 is DFQATT and CDR2 SNEGSKA (reference sequence). The CDR3 has 12 amino acids. With 0 bases removed from V and 7 bases from J, the gap between germline ends came to 7 bases. The CDR3 bases are TGCAGTGCTAGAGATCTGGGGAATGAGCAGTTCTTC. Its translation: CSARDLGNEQFF.

The table lists this clonotype with a few counts. This could be a read error, since a much larger clone is one nucleotide away. This chain uses TRBV30 with TRBJ2-2; the D gene is possibly TRBD1 (6 bases). The CDR3 is 16 residues long. CDR1 and CDR2 from the germline V gene are GTSNPN and SVGIG (reference sequence). Written as DNA, the CDR3 is TGTGCCTGGAGAACCGGGGCAGGGGCGAACGCCGGGGAGCTGTTTTTT. Amino acids: CAWRTGAGANAGELFF.

J is TRBJ2-1 and V is TRBV9, with D possibly being TRBD1 or TRBD2 (6 bases each). Germline CDR1 reads SGDLS; CDR2 reads YYNGEE. Trimming shortened V by 4 bases and J by 5 bases, and 13 bases separated the two germline ends. The CDR3 consists of 14 residues. For the CDR3, the DNA is TGTGCCAGCAGCCGAGGGGGGCCCAACAATGAGCAGTTCTTC. Protein product: CASSRGGPNNEQFF.

The chain couples TRBV5-1 to TRBJ1-1; D is unclear. Germline V lookup: CDR1 SGHRS, CDR2 YFSETQ. The CDR3 sequence is 14 residues long. The ends were cut back, 2 bases at V and 1 base at J, with 9 bases in the middle. The CDR3 coding sequence is TGCGCCAGCAGCTTCGGTTGGGGGAACACTGAAGCTTTCTTT. Amino acid sequence: CASSFGWGNTEAFF. Looking up the rest from reference TRBV5-1 and TRBJ1-1 gives the full variable domain: KAGVTQTPRYLIKTRGQQVTLSCSPISGHRSVSWYQQTPGQGLQFLFEYFSETQRNKGNFPGRFSGRQFSNSRSEMNVSTLELGDSALYLCASSFGWGNTEAFFGQGTRLTVV.

This clonotype was counted only a few times. The chain employs TRBV5-1 and TRBJ2-3, with no clear D. The V gene's germline CDR1 is SGHRS and CDR2 YFSETQ. There are 14 residues in the CDR3. V gave up 4 bases and J gave up 2 bases, with 11 bases separating them. CDR3 nucleotide sequence: TGCGCCAGCAGCCAGGCAGGACCCACAGATACGCAGTATTTT. Amino acids: CASSQAGPTDTQYF.

This clonotype was found many times. The CDR3 loop is CASSAGLAGASQYF. The DNA for the CDR3 is TGTGCCAGCAGCGCCGGACTAGCGGGGGCCTCGCAGTATTTT. This rearrangement joins TRBV6-1 to TRBJ2-3; TRBD2 agrees at 13 bases. Trimming took 6 bases from V and 10 from J; bases not matched to a gene: 7. Germline assignment: CDR1 MNHNS and CDR2 SASEGT. The CDR3 sequence is 14 residues long.

The chain links TRBV9 to TRBJ2-2; D remains ambiguous. V lost 0 bases, J lost 1 base, and 10 bases lay in between. Germline values: CDR1 SGDLS, CDR2 YYNGEE. The CDR3 runs to 16 residues. CDR3 in DNA: TGTGCCAGCAGCGTAGGCCAAACACGGAACACCGGGGAGCTGTTTTTT. Its protein is CASSVGQTRNTGELFF.

This clonotype was observed many times. The chain links TRBV5-4 to TRBJ1-2; tentative D call: TRBD1 (6 bases). V lost 4 bases to trimming and J lost 0 bases, with 19 bases between them. Germline CDR1 reads SGHNT; CDR2 reads YYREEE (reference sequence). The CDR3 contains 17 residues. The CDR3 DNA reads TGTGCCAGCAGCAAAAGGTACAGGACAGACTCTAACTATGGCTACACCTTC. Amino acids: CASSKRYRTDSNYGYTF.